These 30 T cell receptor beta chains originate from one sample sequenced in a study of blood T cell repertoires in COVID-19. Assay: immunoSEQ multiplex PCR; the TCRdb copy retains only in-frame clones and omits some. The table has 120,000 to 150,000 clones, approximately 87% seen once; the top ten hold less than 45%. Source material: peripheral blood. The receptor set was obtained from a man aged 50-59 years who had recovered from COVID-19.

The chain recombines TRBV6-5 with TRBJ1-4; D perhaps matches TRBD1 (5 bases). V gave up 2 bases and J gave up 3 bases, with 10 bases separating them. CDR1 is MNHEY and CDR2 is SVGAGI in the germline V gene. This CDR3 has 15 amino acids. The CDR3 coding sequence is TGTGCCAGCAGTTACCGCAGGGTAGCTAATGAAAAACTGTTTTTT. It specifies CASSYRRVANEKLFF.

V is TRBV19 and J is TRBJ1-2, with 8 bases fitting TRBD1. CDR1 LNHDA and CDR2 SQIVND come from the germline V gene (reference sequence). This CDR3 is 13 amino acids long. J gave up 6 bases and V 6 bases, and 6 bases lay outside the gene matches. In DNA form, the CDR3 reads TGTGCCAGTAGCCGACAGGGGTTCAATGGCTACACCTTC. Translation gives CASSRQGFNGYTF.

Written as DNA, the CDR3 is TGTGCCAGCAGCTTAGGGGGCGGTAATGAAAAACTGTTTTTT. This sequence encodes CASSLGGGNEKLFF. J is TRBJ1-4 and V is TRBV7-2, with D possibly matching TRBD1 (5 bases). CDR3 length equals 14 residues. Trimming stripped 1 base from V and 4 bases from J, with 7 bases between. Looked up from germline, CDR1 is SGHTA and CDR2 is FQGNSA.

CDR3 protein: CASSQDRQGVELFDSPLHF. CDR3 DNA: TGCGCCAGCAGCCAAGACAGGCAGGGGGTCGAGTTATTCGATTCACCCCTCCACTTT. The J gene is TRBJ1-6, the V gene TRBV4-3; TRBD1 matches at 7 bases. The J segment lost 8 bases and the V segment lost 0 bases, leaving 16 bases of the junction unmatched. The CDR3 covers 19 residues. Germline CDR1 and CDR2: LGHNA and YSLEER.

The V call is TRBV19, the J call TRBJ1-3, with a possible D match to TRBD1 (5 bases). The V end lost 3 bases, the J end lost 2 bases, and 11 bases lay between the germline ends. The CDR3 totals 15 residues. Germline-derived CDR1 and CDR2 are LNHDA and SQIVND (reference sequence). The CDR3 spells CASSIRDIAGNTIYF. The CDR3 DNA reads TGTGCCAGTAGTATCAGGGATATCGCTGGAAACACCATATATTTT.

The CDR3, as DNA: TGCGCCAGCAGCGAGGGACAGAACACTGAAGCTTTCTTT. Translated, it gives CASSEGQNTEAFF. J is TRBJ1-1 and V is TRBV5-1; a weak D match, TRBD1 (6 bases). The germline V gene encodes CDR1 SGHRS and CDR2 YFSETQ. Trimming removed 4 bases from V and 1 base from J, with 8 bases in between. The CDR3 length is 13 residues.

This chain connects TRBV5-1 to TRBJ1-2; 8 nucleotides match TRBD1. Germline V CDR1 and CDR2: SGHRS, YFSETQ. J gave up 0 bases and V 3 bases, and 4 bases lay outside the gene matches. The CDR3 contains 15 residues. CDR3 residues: CASSYGTGTNYGYTF. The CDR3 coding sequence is TGCGCCAGCAGCTATGGGACAGGAACTAACTATGGCTACACCTTC.

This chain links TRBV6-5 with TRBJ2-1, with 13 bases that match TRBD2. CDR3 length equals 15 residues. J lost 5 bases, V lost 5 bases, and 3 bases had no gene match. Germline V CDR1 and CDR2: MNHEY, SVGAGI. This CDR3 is CASSPGLAGDNEQFF. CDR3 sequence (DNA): TGTGCCAGCAGTCCTGGACTAGCGGGGGACAATGAGCAGTTCTTC.

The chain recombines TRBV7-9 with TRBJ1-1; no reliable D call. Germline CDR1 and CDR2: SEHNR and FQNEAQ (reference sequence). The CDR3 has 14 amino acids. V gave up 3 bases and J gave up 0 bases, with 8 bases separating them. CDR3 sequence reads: CASSLEQLNTEAFF. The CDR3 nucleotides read TGTGCCAGCAGCTTGGAACAGCTGAACACTGAAGCTTTCTTT.

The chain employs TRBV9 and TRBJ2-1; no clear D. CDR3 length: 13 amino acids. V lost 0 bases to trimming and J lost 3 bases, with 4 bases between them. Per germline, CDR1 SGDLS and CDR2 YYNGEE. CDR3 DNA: TGTGCCAGCAGCGTAGGTCGCTACAATGAGCAGTTCTTC. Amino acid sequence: CASSVGRYNEQFF.

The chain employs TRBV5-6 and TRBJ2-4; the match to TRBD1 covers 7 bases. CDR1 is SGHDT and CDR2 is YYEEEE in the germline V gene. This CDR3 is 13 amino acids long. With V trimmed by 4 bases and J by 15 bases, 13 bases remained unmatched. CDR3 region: CASSLDRESRWYF. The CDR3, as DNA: TGTGCCAGCAGCCTTGACAGGGAATCTCGCTGGTACTTC.

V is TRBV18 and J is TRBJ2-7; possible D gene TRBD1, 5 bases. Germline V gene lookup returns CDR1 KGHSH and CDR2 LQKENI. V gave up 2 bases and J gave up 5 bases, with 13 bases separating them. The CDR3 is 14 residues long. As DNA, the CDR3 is TGTGCCAGCTCACCAACAGGAATTGTCGACGAGCAGTACTTC. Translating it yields CASSPTGIVDEQYF.

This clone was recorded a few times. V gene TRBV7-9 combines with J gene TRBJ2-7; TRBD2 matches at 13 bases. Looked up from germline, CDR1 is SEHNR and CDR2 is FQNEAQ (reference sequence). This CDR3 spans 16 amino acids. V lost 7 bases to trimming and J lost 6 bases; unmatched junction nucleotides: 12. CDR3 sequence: CASNPGLAGALSEQYF. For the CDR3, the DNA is TGTGCCAGCAACCCCGGACTAGCGGGGGCCCTTAGCGAGCAGTACTTC.

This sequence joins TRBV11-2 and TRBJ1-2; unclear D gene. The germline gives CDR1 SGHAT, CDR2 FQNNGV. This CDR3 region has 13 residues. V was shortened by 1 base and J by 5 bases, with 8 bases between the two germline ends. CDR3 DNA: TGTGCCAGCAGCTTAGGATCGGGATATGGCTACACCTTC. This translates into CASSLGSGYGYTF.

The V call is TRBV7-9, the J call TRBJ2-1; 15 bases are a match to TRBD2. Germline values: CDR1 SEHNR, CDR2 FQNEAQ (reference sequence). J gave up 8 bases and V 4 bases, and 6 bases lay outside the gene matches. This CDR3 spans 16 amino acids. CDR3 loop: CASSSGTSGGMDEQFF. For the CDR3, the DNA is TGTGCCAGCAGCTCGGGGACTAGCGGGGGGATGGATGAGCAGTTCTTC.

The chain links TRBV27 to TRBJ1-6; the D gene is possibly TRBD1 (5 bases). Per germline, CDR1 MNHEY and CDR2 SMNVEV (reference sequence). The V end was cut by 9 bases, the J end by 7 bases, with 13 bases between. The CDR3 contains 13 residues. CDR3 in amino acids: CASGQGTNSPLHF. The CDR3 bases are TGTGCCAGTGGGCAGGGTACGAATTCACCCCTCCACTTT.

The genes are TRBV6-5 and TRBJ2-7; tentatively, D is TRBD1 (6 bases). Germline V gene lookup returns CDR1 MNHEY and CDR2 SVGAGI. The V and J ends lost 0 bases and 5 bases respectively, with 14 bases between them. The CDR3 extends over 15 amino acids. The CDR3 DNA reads TGTGCCAGCAGTTACTCATTTTCAGGGGATAACGAGCAGTACTTC. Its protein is CASSYSFSGDNEQYF.

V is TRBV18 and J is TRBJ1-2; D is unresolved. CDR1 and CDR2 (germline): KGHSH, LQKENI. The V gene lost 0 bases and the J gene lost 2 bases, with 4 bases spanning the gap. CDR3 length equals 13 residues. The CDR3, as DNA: TGTGCCAGCTCACCACCACAGAACTATGGCTACACCTTC. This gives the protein CASSPPQNYGYTF.

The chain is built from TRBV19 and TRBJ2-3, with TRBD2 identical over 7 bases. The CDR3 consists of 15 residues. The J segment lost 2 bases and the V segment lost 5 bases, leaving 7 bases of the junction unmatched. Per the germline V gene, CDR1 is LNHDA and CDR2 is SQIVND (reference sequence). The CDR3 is CASSATGTNTDTQYF. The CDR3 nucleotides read TGTGCCAGTAGTGCAACCGGGACTAACACAGATACGCAGTATTTT. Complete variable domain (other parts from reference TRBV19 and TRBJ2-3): DGGITQSPKYLFRKEGQNVTLSCEQNLNHDAMYWYRQDPGQGLRLIYYSQIVNDFQKGDIAEGYSVSREKKESFPLTVTSAQKNPTAFYLCASSATGTNTDTQYFGPGTRLTVL.

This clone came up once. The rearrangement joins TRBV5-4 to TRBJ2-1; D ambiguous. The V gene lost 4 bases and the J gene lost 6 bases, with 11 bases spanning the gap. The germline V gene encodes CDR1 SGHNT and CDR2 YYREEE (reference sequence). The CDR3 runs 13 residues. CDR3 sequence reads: CASSPPRSNEQFF. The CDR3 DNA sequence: TGTGCCAGCAGCCCCCCCCGTTCCAATGAGCAGTTCTTC.

For the CDR3, the DNA is TGTGCCACGAGGACAGGGGGGTTATCCGGAAATCAGCCCCAGCATTTT. It yields the protein CATRTGGLSGNQPQHF. The V and J genes are TRBV10-3 and TRBJ1-5, with 10 positions matching TRBD1. Germline lookup yields CDR1 ENHRY and CDR2 SYGVKD. This CDR3 has 16 amino acids. V gave up 10 bases and J gave up 4 bases; unmatched junction bases: 13.

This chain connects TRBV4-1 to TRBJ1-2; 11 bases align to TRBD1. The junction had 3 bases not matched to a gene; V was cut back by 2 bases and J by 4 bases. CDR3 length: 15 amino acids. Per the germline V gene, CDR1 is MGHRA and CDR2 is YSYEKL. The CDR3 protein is CASSQQGQGVYGYTF. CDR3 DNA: TGCGCCAGCAGCCAACAGGGACAGGGGGTCTATGGCTACACCTTC.

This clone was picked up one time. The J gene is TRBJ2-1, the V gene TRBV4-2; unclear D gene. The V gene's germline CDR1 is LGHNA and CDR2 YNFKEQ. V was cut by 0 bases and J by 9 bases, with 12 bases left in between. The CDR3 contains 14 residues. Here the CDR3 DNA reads TGTGCCAGCAGCCAAGATGGGCGAAGATCTGAGCAGTTCTTC. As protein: CASSQDGRRSEQFF.

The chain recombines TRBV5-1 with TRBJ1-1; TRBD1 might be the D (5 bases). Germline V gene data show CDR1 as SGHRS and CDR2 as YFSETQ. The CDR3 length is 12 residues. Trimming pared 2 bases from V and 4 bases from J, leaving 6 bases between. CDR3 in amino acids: CASSFDSTEAFF. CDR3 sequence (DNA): TGCGCCAGCAGCTTTGACAGCACTGAAGCTTTCTTT.

The CDR3 reads CASSPSSGGHTDTQYF. The CDR3, as DNA: TGTGCCAGCAGCCCTTCTAGCGGGGGTCACACAGATACGCAGTATTTT. The V and J genes are TRBV11-3 and TRBJ2-3; 10 bases line up with TRBD2. The germline CDR1 and CDR2 sequences are SGHNT and YENEEA. The CDR3 runs 16 residues. J was trimmed by 2 bases and V by 5 bases; bases with no gene match: 7.

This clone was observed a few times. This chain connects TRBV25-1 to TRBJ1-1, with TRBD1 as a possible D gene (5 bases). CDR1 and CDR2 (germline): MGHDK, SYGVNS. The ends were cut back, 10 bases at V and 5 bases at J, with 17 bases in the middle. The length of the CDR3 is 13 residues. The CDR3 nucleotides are TGTGCCACAACATGGGGCCAGGGAACTGAAGCTTTCTTT. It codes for CATTWGQGTEAFF.

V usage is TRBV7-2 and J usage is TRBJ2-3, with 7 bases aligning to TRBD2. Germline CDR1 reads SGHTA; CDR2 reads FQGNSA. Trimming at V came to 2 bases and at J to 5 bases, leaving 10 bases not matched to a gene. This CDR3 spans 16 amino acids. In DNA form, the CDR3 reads TGTGCCAGCAGCTTACCCACGACTAGCCTGGGAGATACGCAGTATTTT. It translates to CASSLPTTSLGDTQYF. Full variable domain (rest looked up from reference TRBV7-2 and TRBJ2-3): GAGVSQSPSNKVTEKGKDVELRCDPISGHTALYWYRQSLGQGLEFLIYFQGNSAPDKSGLPSDRFSAERTGGSVSTLTIQRTQQEDSAVYLCASSLPTTSLGDTQYFGPGTRLTVL.

CDR3 amino acids: CSVDRDRSTGELFF. The CDR3 nucleotides read TGCAGCGTGGACCGGGACAGGAGCACCGGGGAGCTGTTTTTT. This chain joins TRBV29-1 and TRBJ2-2, with TRBD1 matching 8 bases. The V segment lost 6 bases and the J segment 4 bases; nucleotides outside the gene matches: 7. The CDR3 is 14 residues long. CDR1 and CDR2 (germline): SQVTM, ANQGSEA.

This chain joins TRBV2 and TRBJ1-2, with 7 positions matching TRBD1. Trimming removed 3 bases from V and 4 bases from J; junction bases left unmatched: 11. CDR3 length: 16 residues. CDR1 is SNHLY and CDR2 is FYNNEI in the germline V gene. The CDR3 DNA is TGTGCCAGCAGTGACCAGACAGGGCCCACCCCCTATGGCTACACCTTC. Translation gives CASSDQTGPTPYGYTF.

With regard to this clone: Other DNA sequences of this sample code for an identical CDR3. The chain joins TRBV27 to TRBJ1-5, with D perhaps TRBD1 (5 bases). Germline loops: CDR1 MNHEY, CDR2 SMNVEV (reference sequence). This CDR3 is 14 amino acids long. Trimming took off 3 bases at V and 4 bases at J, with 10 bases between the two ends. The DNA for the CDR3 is TGTGCCAGCAGTTTCCAGGGTTCTAATCAGCCCCAGCATTTT. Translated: CASSFQGSNQPQHF.